These 9 T cell receptor beta chains originate from one sample sequenced in a study of T cell responses to AZD1222 COVID-19 vaccine. Assay used: immunoSEQ multiplex PCR; TCRdb lists only in-frame clones, some missing. This sample has about 35,000 clones, with around nine tenths found just once. The sequencing here drew on peripheral blood, taken on day 0 of AZD1222 vaccination. The receptors were gathered from an adult in good health.

The chain carries TRBV10-2 and TRBJ1-3, with unresolved D. The CDR3 consists of 14 residues. The germline V gene has CDR1 WSHSY and CDR2 SAAADI. Trimming took off 3 bases at V and 2 bases at J, with 8 bases between the two ends. The CDR3 DNA follows: TGCGCCAGCAGTGAAGAGGACGCTGGAAACACCATATATTTT. This gives the protein CASSEEDAGNTIYF.

The chain uses TRBV19 and TRBJ1-1; 7 bases agree with TRBD1. Germline V lookup: CDR1 LNHDA, CDR2 SQIVND (reference sequence). The CDR3 extends over 14 amino acids. V dropped 7 bases and J dropped 0; count of bases not matched to a gene: 5. The CDR3 spells CASNEGAMNTEAFF. The CDR3 nucleotides read TGTGCCAGTAACGAGGGGGCCATGAACACTGAAGCTTTCTTT.

The gene calls are TRBV6-5 and TRBJ2-2; TRBD1 agrees at 9 bases. The CDR3 is 15 residues long. Germline CDR1 is MNHEY and CDR2 is SVGAGI. V lost 5 bases and J lost 4; bases outside the gene matches: 5. In DNA, the CDR3 is TGTGCCAGCAGTCCGGGACAGGGATTCACCGGGGAGCTGTTTTTT. This codes for CASSPGQGFTGELFF.

The rearrangement joins TRBV6-5 to TRBJ1-2, with D possibly being TRBD1 (5 bases). Germline-derived CDR1 and CDR2 are MNHEY and SVGAGI. Trimming stripped 5 bases from V and 2 bases from J, with 9 bases between. The CDR3 has 13 amino acids. The CDR3 DNA follows: TGTGCCAGCAGTCAGAACAGGAACTATGGCTACACCTTC. It is translated as CASSQNRNYGYTF.

This chain links TRBV7-2 with TRBJ2-1; D possibly corresponds to TRBD2 (6 bases). Germline V lookup: CDR1 SGHTA, CDR2 FQGNSA. Between the trimmed V and J ends, which lost 3 bases and 1 base, there was a span of 19 bases. This CDR3 has 18 amino acids. The DNA for the CDR3 is TGTGCCAGCAGCTTCGCGAACCGGGTGGCGGGGTCCTACAATGAGCAGTTCTTC. Its protein product is CASSFANRVAGSYNEQFF.

The chain links TRBV10-3 to TRBJ1-6; 7 bases align to TRBD1. The CDR3 runs to 13 residues. CDR1 and CDR2 from the germline V gene are ENHRY and SYGVKD. Germline trimming cut 6 bases from V and 14 bases from J; bases unmatched to any gene: 10. CDR3 sequence (DNA): TGTGCCATCAGCCAACAAGGGGGCTCAACCCTCCACTTT. This encodes CAISQQGGSTLHF.

The rearrangement joins TRBV11-3 to TRBJ2-3; D is unresolved. Trimming left V 1 base short and J 1 base short, with 12 bases between. Germline V gives CDR1 SGHNT, CDR2 YENEEA. The CDR3 has 16 amino acids. Here the CDR3 DNA reads TGTGCCAGCAGCTTAGGAGGCGGAAGGGGCACAGATACGCAGTATTTT. Protein product: CASSLGGGRGTDTQYF.

V gene TRBV19 combines with J gene TRBJ2-7, with TRBD1 matching 8 bases. V lost 6 bases, J lost 2 bases, and 9 bases stayed unmatched. Germline V lookup: CDR1 LNHDA, CDR2 SQIVND (reference sequence). The CDR3 is 15 residues long. The CDR3 DNA follows: TGTGCCAGTAGCCTTCTCGGGACAGGCGCCTACGAGCAGTACTTC. Residues: CASSLLGTGAYEQYF. Using reference TRBV19 and TRBJ2-7 for the parts outside the CDR3, the full variable domain is DGGITQSPKYLFRKEGQNVTLSCEQNLNHDAMYWYRQDPGQGLRLIYYSQIVNDFQKGDIAEGYSVSREKKESFPLTVTSAQKNPTAFYLCASSLLGTGAYEQYFGPGTRLTVT.

The rearrangement links TRBV21-1 to TRBJ1-5; the DNA was not compared with TRBD1, the D call given in the table. TRBV21-1 has pseudogene status. The CDR3 covers 17 residues. CDR3 bases: TGTGCCAGCAGTAACAGGGGGCCCGGCGCAGGGTTTCAGCCCCAGCATTTT. Protein product: CASSNRGPGAGFQPQHF.